This T cell receptor beta chain was profiled in a study of cytomegalovirus exposure and HLA in healthy donors. Primers included in the PCR were 60 Vbeta and 13 Jbeta primers. Assay: immunoSEQ multiplex PCR; the TCRdb copy retains only in-frame clones and omits some. The sample has 150,000 or so clones, 80% seen once. V shed 7 bases, J shed 5 bases, and the junction held 8 bases outside the gene matches. CDR1 is ENHRY, CDR2 SYGVKD, per germline. There are 13 residues in the CDR3. The study sampled nominally healthy donors, though unrecorded immune exposures were likely. Study-wide findings and caveats: It was only CMV serostatus that was available as immune exposure information. An Asian-associated ancestry cluster reportedly showed fewer N-insertions than the roughly 700-donor mean in a later analysis.

This clone was observed a single time. What it recognizes is unknown. The specimen was PBMCs. V gene TRBV10-3 combines with J gene TRBJ2-7, with 7 bases aligning to TRBD2. The source of this sequence is a man younger than 40 in good health and CMV-seropositive. CDR3 loop: CAITGGGPNEQYF. DNA for the CDR3: TGTGCCATCACCGGGGGAGGGCCGAACGAGCAGTACTTC.